Detailed here is one TCR beta chain. The antigen is not known. The CDR3 loop spans 15 amino acids. Germline lookup yields CDR1 SQVTM and CDR2 ANQGSEA. These data belong to a study of monozygotic twins with inflammatory bowel disease. The study, taken as a whole, reports: Discordant twins had repertoire similarity that did not differ from that of concordant twins, possibly from limited power. On the inverse Simpson index, IBD patients scored lower for TCRbeta diversity than healthy co-twins. There was no support for any single strong signal or clonotype associated with IBD.

TCRdb re-called the 5' RACE reads and catalogs CDR3 proteins one per entry, DNA excluded. This sample contains around 220,000 distinct CDR3 sequences. Source material: blood. This rearrangement joins TRBV29-1 to TRBJ2-1; without DNA, the TCRdb call of TRBD1 cannot be checked. This clonotype was obtained from a human donor with ulcerative colitis or Crohn's disease, or a healthy co-twin of an affected twin (not recorded which). The CDR3 protein is CSVEFPTGRGYEQFF.